This T cell receptor beta chain emerged from a study of OX40 agonist ivuxolimab in advanced cancers. The V and J ends lost 3 bases and 2 bases respectively, with 8 bases between them. Germline CDR1 SGDLS, CDR2 YYNGEE. The CDR3 is 14 residues long. Measured with immunoSEQ multiplex PCR; TCRdb has only the in-frame clones, and not every one. The table has roughly 27,000 clones, approximately 80% seen once. Blood sampling was done at baseline, cycle 4 day 1, and cycle 7 day 1. The rearrangement joins TRBV9 to TRBJ2-2, with D maybe TRBD2 (6 bases). Material: CD4+ or CD8+ T cells sorted from blood, obtained in a trial of the OX40 agonist ivuxolimab. The TCR was taken from an adult with an advanced solid tumor such as melanoma, head and neck, liver or kidney cancer. Here the CDR3 reads CASSGGANTGELFF. CDR3 nucleotides: TGTGCCAGCAGCGGCGGGGCAAACACCGGGGAGCTGTTTTTT.